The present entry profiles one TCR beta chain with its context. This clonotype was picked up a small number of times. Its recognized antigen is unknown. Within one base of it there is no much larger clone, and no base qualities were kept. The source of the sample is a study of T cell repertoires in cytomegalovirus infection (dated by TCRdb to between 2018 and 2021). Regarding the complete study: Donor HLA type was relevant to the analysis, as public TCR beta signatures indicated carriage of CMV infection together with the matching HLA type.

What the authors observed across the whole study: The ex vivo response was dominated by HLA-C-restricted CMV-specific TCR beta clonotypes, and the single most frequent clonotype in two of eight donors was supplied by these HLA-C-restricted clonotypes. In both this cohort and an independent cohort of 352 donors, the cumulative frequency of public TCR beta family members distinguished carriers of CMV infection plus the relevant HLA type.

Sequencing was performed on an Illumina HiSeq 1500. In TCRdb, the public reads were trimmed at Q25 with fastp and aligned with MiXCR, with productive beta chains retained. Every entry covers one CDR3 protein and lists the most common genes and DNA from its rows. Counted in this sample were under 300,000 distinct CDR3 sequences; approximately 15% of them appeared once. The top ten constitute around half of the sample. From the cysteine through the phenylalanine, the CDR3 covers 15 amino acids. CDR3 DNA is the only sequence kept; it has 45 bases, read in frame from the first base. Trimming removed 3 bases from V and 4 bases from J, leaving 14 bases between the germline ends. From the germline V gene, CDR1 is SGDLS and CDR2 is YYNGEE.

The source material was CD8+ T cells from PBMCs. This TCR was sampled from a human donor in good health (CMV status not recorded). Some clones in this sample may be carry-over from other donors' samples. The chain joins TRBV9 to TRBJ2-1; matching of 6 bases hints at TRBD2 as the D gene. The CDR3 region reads CASSARIGGYNEQFF. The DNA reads TGTGCCAGCAGCGCGCGGATCGGGGGTTACAATGAGCAGTTCTTC.